The 27 T cell receptor beta chains given below trace back to one sample, sequenced in a study of blood T cell repertoires in COVID-19. Profiled with immunoSEQ multiplex PCR; TCRdb holds only in-frame clones, not every one. The sample carries 120,000 to 150,000 clones, 82% recorded once. The sequenced sample was peripheral blood. These receptors were taken from an elderly woman with acute or convalescent COVID-19.

The J gene is TRBJ2-3, the V gene TRBV3-1 (or the pseudogene TRBV3-2); D is uncertain. The V end lost 6 bases, the J end lost 3 bases, and 4 bases lay between the germline ends. In germline, CDR1 is LGHDT, CDR2 YNNKEL (reference sequence). This CDR3 contains 11 residues. The CDR3 sequence: CASSMTDTQYF. The CDR3 DNA reads TGTGCCAGCAGTATGACAGATACGCAGTATTTT.

The gene calls are TRBV5-4 and TRBJ1-6; tentatively, D is TRBD1 (6 bases). Trimming removed 7 bases at V and 1 base at J, with 6 bases between. Germline-derived CDR1 and CDR2 are SGHNT and YYREEE (reference sequence). The CDR3 has 13 residues. The CDR3 DNA reads as TGTGCCAGCCAGGGGTCCTATAATTCACCCCTCCACTTT. Translation: CASQGSYNSPLHF.

This clone was observed at least ten times. The rearrangement uses TRBV4-2 and TRBJ2-7, with no clear D. V gave up 0 bases and J gave up 5 bases, with 11 bases separating them. Per the germline V gene, CDR1 is LGHNA and CDR2 is YNFKEQ. There are 14 residues in the CDR3. This CDR3 reads CASSQEHAADEQYF. The CDR3 region has the DNA TGTGCCAGCAGCCAAGAGCACGCGGCTGACGAGCAGTACTTC.

V usage is TRBV6-4 and J usage is TRBJ2-1; 7 positions match TRBD2. Germline CDR1 reads MRHNA; CDR2 reads SNTAGT. After removal of 7 bases from V and 5 bases from J, the junction contained 17 bases not matched to a gene. This CDR3 is built from 17 residues. CDR3 loop: CASTRSGVAGGNNEQFF. CDR3 in DNA: TGTGCCAGCACCAGGAGTGGAGTAGCGGGTGGGAACAATGAGCAGTTCTTC.

In the case of this clone: This specimen includes other DNA sequences encoding the same CDR3. The rearrangement uses TRBV6-5 and TRBJ1-5; D gene unclear. Germline CDR1 is MNHEY and CDR2 is SVGAGI. The V end lost 6 bases, the J end lost 8 bases, and 11 bases lay between the germline ends. The CDR3 extends over 12 amino acids. For the CDR3, the DNA is TGTGCCAGCAGCCATCCTCAGGAGCCCCAGCATTTT. Its translation is CASSHPQEPQHF.

The chain links TRBV4-2 to TRBJ1-2, with TRBD1 matching over 9 bases. The ends lost 0 bases at V and 2 bases at J; junction bases unmatched: 4. The length of the CDR3 is 16 residues. Germline lookup yields CDR1 LGHNA and CDR2 YNFKEQ. The DNA of the CDR3 is TGTGCCAGCAGCCAAGAGAACAGGGGGCTCAACTATGGCTACACCTTC. This encodes CASSQENRGLNYGYTF.

The chain uses TRBV15 and TRBJ2-7, with 12 bases lining up with TRBD2. V lost 2 bases, J lost 4 bases, and 6 bases stayed unmatched. The germline CDR1 and CDR2 sequences are LNHNV and YYDKDF (reference sequence). The CDR3 is 16 amino acids. The CDR3 nucleotides read TGTGCCACCAGCAGATCCGGACTAGCGGGGAAATACGAGCAGTACTTC. Amino acid sequence: CATSRSGLAGKYEQYF. The full variable domain, with the rest looked up from reference TRBV15 and TRBJ2-7, is DAMVIQNPRYQVTQFGKPVTLSCSQTLNHNVMYWYQQKSSQAPKLLFHYYDKDFNNEADTPDNFQSRRPNTSFCFLDIRSPGLGDTAMYLCATSRSGLAGKYEQYFGPGTRLTVT.

The V and J genes are TRBV11-2 and TRBJ2-7; 8 bases fit TRBD1. Germline assignment: CDR1 SGHAT and CDR2 FQNNGV. The CDR3 is made up of 14 amino acids. The J segment lost 3 bases and the V segment lost 5 bases, leaving 6 bases of the junction unmatched. CDR3 bases: TGTGCCAGCAGCGGGATAGACAGGGGCTACGAGCAGTACTTC. Its protein product is CASSGIDRGYEQYF.

The CDR3 sequence is CASSSRGQRPDTQYF. The CDR3 DNA sequence: TGTGCCAGCAGCTCAAGGGGACAGCGGCCAGATACGCAGTATTTT. V and J are TRBV7-8 and TRBJ2-3; 7 bases map to TRBD1. Trimming at V came to 4 bases and at J to 4 bases, leaving 8 bases not matched to a gene. Germline V gene lookup returns CDR1 SGHVS and CDR2 FQNEAQ. The CDR3 length is 15 residues.

This clone has just one count. The rearrangement links TRBV6-5 to TRBJ1-6; 9 bases fit TRBD1. Germline CDR1 is MNHEY and CDR2 is SVGAGI. The CDR3 contains 13 residues. Trimming took 5 bases from V and 9 from J; bases not matched to a gene: 2. CDR3 amino acids: CASSTDRGSPLHF. The CDR3 bases are TGTGCCAGCAGTACGGACAGGGGTTCACCCCTCCACTTT.

CDR3 coding DNA: TGTGCCAGCAGTTTAGGGACTCCCTACGAGCAGTACTTC. This codes for CASSLGTPYEQYF. The chain employs TRBV27 and TRBJ2-7; maybe TRBD2 (6 bases). This CDR3 has 13 amino acids. Germline V lookup: CDR1 MNHEY, CDR2 SMNVEV (reference sequence). Trimming stripped 2 bases from V and 2 bases from J, with 7 bases between.

About this clone: This sample also contains other DNA sequences that code for the same CDR3. The J gene is TRBJ2-6, the V gene TRBV27; D gene unclear. V dropped 8 bases and J dropped 4 bases, with 6 bases sitting between them. The CDR3 consists of 12 residues. Looked up from germline, CDR1 is MNHEY and CDR2 is SMNVEV (reference sequence). The CDR3 DNA follows: TGTGCCAGCTCTACGGGGGCCAACGTCCTGACTTTC. Its protein product is CASSTGANVLTF.

The chain uses TRBV6-5 and TRBJ2-3; a weak D match, TRBD1 (7 bases). The V gene lost 6 bases and the J gene lost 2 bases, with 15 bases spanning the gap. Germline-derived CDR1 and CDR2 are MNHEY and SVGAGI. The length of the CDR3 is 15 residues. CDR3 residues: CASSYAGQITDTQYF. Here the CDR3 DNA reads TGTGCCAGCAGCTACGCGGGACAGATCACAGATACGCAGTATTTT.

The rearrangement joins TRBV20-1 to TRBJ2-5; D not resolved. This CDR3 has 12 amino acids. V gave up 3 bases and J gave up 5 bases, with 10 bases separating them. The germline gives CDR1 DFQATT, CDR2 SNEGSKA (reference sequence). The CDR3 DNA is TGCAGTGCTAGTCAGGATTCGGAGACCCAGTACTTC. Its translation: CSASQDSETQYF.

The V call is TRBV6-6, the J call TRBJ2-7, with a tentative D call TRBD2 (7 bases). This CDR3 region has 13 residues. Germline V gene lookup returns CDR1 MNHNY and CDR2 SVGAGI (reference sequence). With 0 bases removed from V and 11 bases from J, the gap between germline ends came to 14 bases. The CDR3 spells CASSYSGGDKKYF. The CDR3 DNA sequence: TGTGCCAGCAGTTACTCAGGGGGGGACAAGAAGTACTTC.

This chain uses TRBV28 with TRBJ2-7; the D gene is possibly TRBD1 (7 bases). CDR3 length equals 17 residues. Germline-derived CDR1 and CDR2 are MDHEN and SYDVKM. The V and J ends lost 6 bases and 4 bases respectively, with 25 bases between them. The CDR3 DNA sequence: TGTGCCAGCAGCACCCTAGAGTGGAGGGGGCTTAGGTACGAGCAGTACTTC. Translating gives CASSTLEWRGLRYEQYF.

V is TRBV7-2 and J is TRBJ2-3, with 10 nucleotides matching TRBD2. The CDR3 covers 16 residues. V dropped 3 bases and J dropped 6; count of bases not matched to a gene: 9. CDR1 SGHTA and CDR2 FQGNSA come from the germline V gene. CDR3 sequence (DNA): TGTGCCAGCAGCTTTGGAGCGGGGGGGCCCGGGGATACGCAGTATTTT. It yields the protein CASSFGAGGPGDTQYF.

This clone was observed a handful of times. The rearrangement joins TRBV7-6 to TRBJ2-7; 7 bases agree with TRBD2. The CDR3 totals 14 residues. Trimming removed 1 base from V and 7 bases from J; junction bases left unmatched: 7. The germline V gene encodes CDR1 SGHVS and CDR2 FNYEAQ. CDR3 sequence reads: CASSLGPGLREQYF. CDR3 DNA sequence: TGTGCCAGCAGCTTAGGGCCGGGACTACGGGAGCAGTACTTC.

The chain couples TRBV11-2 to TRBJ2-1, with 12 bases that match TRBD2. Germline V gene lookup returns CDR1 SGHAT and CDR2 FQNNGV. CDR3 size: 18 residues. The trim removed 2 bases at V and 5 bases at J, leaving 10 bases unmatched. The DNA for the CDR3 is TGTGCCAGCAGCTTACCTAGCGGGGGGGCCATATCCCACAATGAGCAGTTCTTC. It translates to CASSLPSGGAISHNEQFF.

V and J are TRBV6-6 and TRBJ1-5, with D uncertain. The CDR3 consists of 14 residues. Trimming stripped 0 bases from V and 4 bases from J, with 7 bases between. Looked up from germline, CDR1 is MNHNY and CDR2 is SVGAGI (reference sequence). This CDR3 is CASSYSKQNQPQHF. The CDR3, as DNA: TGTGCCAGCAGTTACTCGAAACAGAATCAGCCCCAGCATTTT.

This clone was found once. This chain uses TRBV19 with TRBJ1-4; 7 bases match TRBD1. Trimming removed 3 bases from V and 5 bases from J; junction bases left unmatched: 3. The germline CDR1 and CDR2 sequences are LNHDA and SQIVND (reference sequence). This CDR3 is 14 amino acids long. The CDR3 region has the DNA TGTGCCAGTAGTATTCGGGACAGAAATGAAAAACTGTTTTTT. Translating it yields CASSIRDRNEKLFF. Filled out from reference TRBV19 and TRBJ1-4, the complete variable domain reads DGGITQSPKYLFRKEGQNVTLSCEQNLNHDAMYWYRQDPGQGLRLIYYSQIVNDFQKGDIAEGYSVSREKKESFPLTVTSAQKNPTAFYLCASSIRDRNEKLFFGSGTQLSVL.

This rearrangement joins TRBV19 to TRBJ1-3; possibly TRBD1 for D (6 bases). This CDR3 has 17 amino acids. V was pared by 4 bases and J by 4 bases, with 20 bases between. The V gene's germline CDR1 is LNHDA and CDR2 SQIVND (reference sequence). The CDR3 reads CASSTNTPGTKGNTIYF. CDR3 sequence (DNA): TGTGCCAGTAGTACCAATACCCCCGGGACAAAAGGAAACACCATATATTTT.

This clone was counted between two and nine times. The chain uses TRBV7-9 and TRBJ1-6, with D possibly TRBD1 on 5 matching bases. The V gene lost 2 bases and the J gene lost 10 bases, with 15 bases spanning the gap. The germline CDR1 and CDR2 sequences are SEHNR and FQNEAQ (reference sequence). There are 15 residues in the CDR3. Here the CDR3 DNA reads TGTGCCAGCAGCTTAACGGGGGGGAGATCGTCACCCCTCCACTTT. Translated: CASSLTGGRSSPLHF.

The chain couples TRBV7-6 to TRBJ2-2, with no clear D. CDR3 length: 14 residues. Germline V lookup: CDR1 SGHVS, CDR2 FNYEAQ. The germline V and J ends were trimmed by 1 base and 2 bases, with 5 bases remaining between them. The CDR3 bases are TGTGCCAGCAGCTTAGGGGCCAACACCGGGGAGCTGTTTTTT. Encoded protein: CASSLGANTGELFF. The entire variable domain, with the rest obtained from reference TRBV7-6 and TRBJ2-2, is as follows: GAGVSQSPRYKVTKRGQDVALRCDPISGHVSLYWYRQALGQGPEFLTYFNYEAQQDKSGLPNDRFSAERPEGSISTLTIQRTEQRDSAMYRCASSLGANTGELFFGEGSRLTVL.

V gene TRBV11-2 combines with J gene TRBJ1-3; no reliable D call. The CDR3 consists of 15 residues. Trimming left V 5 bases short and J 3 bases short, with 14 bases between. The germline V gene has CDR1 SGHAT and CDR2 FQNNGV. The CDR3 loop is CASSQQLLIGNTIYF. As DNA, the CDR3 is TGTGCCAGCAGCCAACAGTTGCTTATTGGAAACACCATATATTTT.

The chain employs TRBV5-6 and TRBJ2-5, with D maybe TRBD2 (6 bases). The ends were cut back, 2 bases at V and 4 bases at J, with 12 bases in the middle. From germline, CDR1 is SGHDT and CDR2 YYEEEE. The CDR3 length is 14 residues. As DNA, the CDR3 is TGTGCCAGCAGCTTTCTCGGGAGCGCAGAGACCCAGTACTTC. It translates to CASSFLGSAETQYF.

The chain combines TRBV10-3 with TRBJ1-5; no clear D. Germline CDR1 is ENHRY and CDR2 is SYGVKD. This CDR3 comprises 14 residues. With 0 bases removed from V and 1 base from J, the gap between germline ends came to 4 bases. The CDR3 here is CAISESGSNQPQHF. CDR3 coding DNA: TGTGCCATCAGTGAGTCGGGCAGCAATCAGCCCCAGCATTTT.